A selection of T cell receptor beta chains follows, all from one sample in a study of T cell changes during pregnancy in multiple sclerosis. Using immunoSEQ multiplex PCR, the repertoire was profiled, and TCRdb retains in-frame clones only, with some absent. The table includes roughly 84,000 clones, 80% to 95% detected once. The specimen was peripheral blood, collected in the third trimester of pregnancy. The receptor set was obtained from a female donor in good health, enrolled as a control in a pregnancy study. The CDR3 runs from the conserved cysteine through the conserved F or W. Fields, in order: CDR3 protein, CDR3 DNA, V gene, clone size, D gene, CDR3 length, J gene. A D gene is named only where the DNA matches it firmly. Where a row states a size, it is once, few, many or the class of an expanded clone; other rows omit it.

CASSFTAGLYGYTF	TGTGCCAGCAGTTTTACGGCGGGCCTCTATGGCTACACCTTC	TRBV28	.	.	14	TRBJ1-2
CASSVTSGNNEQFF	TGTGCCAGCAGCGTAACTAGCGGGAACAATGAGCAGTTCTTC	TRBV9	.	TRBD2	14	TRBJ2-1
CASSPGQGPPLAEAFF	TGTGCCAGCTCACCAGGACAGGGGCCTCCCTTGGCTGAAGCTTTCTTT	TRBV18	.	TRBD1	16	TRBJ1-1
CASSRLAGPLHSGEQYF	TGTGCCAGCAGTAGGCTAGCGGGGCCTCTTCATTCGGGGGAGCAGTACTTC	TRBV2	.	TRBD2	17	TRBJ2-7
CASSFYTREQYF	TGTGCCAGCAGTTTTTACACTAGGGAGCAGTACTTC	TRBV28	.	.	12	TRBJ2-7
CASSLVTTSYEQYF	TGTGCCAGCAGCTTAGTAACAACGTCCTACGAGCAGTACTTC	TRBV7-2	.	.	14	TRBJ2-7
CASSSRVPYGYTF	TGTGCCAGCAGTTCCAGGGTCCCCTATGGCTACACCTTC	TRBV27	.	.	13	TRBJ1-2
CASSRLAGGDEQYF	TGTGCCAGCAGCCGACTAGCGGGGGGGGACGAGCAGTACTTC	TRBV7-9	once	TRBD2	14	TRBJ2-7
CATGSTSPNTGELFF	TGTGCCACCGGATCGACTAGCCCAAACACCGGGGAGCTGTTTTTT	TRBV28	.	TRBD2	15	TRBJ2-2
CASNRQGGEQYF	TGTGCCAGCAACAGACAGGGGGGCGAGCAGTACTTC	TRBV7-2	.	TRBD1	12	TRBJ2-7
CASPRGGCAQPQHF	TGTGCCAGCCCACGCGGAGGGTGTGCTCAGCCCCAGCATTTT	TRBV27	.	.	14	TRBJ1-5
CASSWAFGISGNTIYF	TGTGCCAGCAGTTGGGCATTTGGAATCTCTGGAAACACCATATATTTT	TRBV28	.	.	16	TRBJ1-3
CASTGAVRLQQYF	TGTGCCAGCACTGGGGCTGTAAGACTCCAGCAGTACTTC	TRBV6-1	.	.	13	TRBJ2-7
CASSGVSPSRAGVGNTQYF	TGTGCCAGCAGTGGGGTGTCACCTTCGCGAGCGGGAGTAGGGAATACGCAGTATTTT	TRBV27	.	TRBD2	19	TRBJ2-3
CASSLLVAEGTNEQFF	TGTGCCAGCAGTTTATTGGTAGCGGAGGGGACGAATGAGCAGTTCTTC	TRBV27	.	.	16	TRBJ2-1
CASSLQANGYTF	TGCGCCAGCAGCCTCCAAGCTAATGGCTACACCTTC	TRBV5-1	.	.	12	TRBJ1-2
CASSQGESGSKDTQYF	TGCGCCAGCAGCCAAGGAGAGAGCGGGAGTAAAGATACGCAGTATTTT	TRBV4-1	.	TRBD2	16	TRBJ2-3
CASSEGGAGGPPYEQYF	TGTGCCAGCAGTGAGGGTGGAGCGGGAGGGCCCCCCTACGAGCAGTACTTC	TRBV2	.	TRBD2	17	TRBJ2-7
CSVAPGSGTQYF	TGCAGCGTTGCCCCGGGATCGGGGACCCAGTACTTC	TRBV29-1	.	.	12	TRBJ2-5
CAIRRGLAETDTQYF	TGTGCCATCAGGAGGGGACTAGCGGAGACAGATACGCAGTATTTT	TRBV10-3	once	TRBD2	15	TRBJ2-3
CASSLETGGPGEQFF	TGCGCCAGCAGCTTGGAGACGGGAGGGCCAGGTGAGCAGTTCTTC	TRBV5-1	.	TRBD2	15	TRBJ2-1
CASSLSGVPDEQYF	TGTGCCAGCAGCTTGTCAGGGGTGCCCGACGAGCAGTACTTC	TRBV5-6	.	.	14	TRBJ2-7
CASSFRGSTDTQYF	TGTGCCAGCAGTTTCAGGGGAAGCACAGATACGCAGTATTTT	TRBV28	.	.	14	TRBJ2-3
CASSPTGSYGYTF	TGTGCCAGCAGCCCTACTGGTTCCTATGGCTACACCTTC	TRBV28	.	.	13	TRBJ1-2
CASSLGGGLRSATYEQYF	TGCGCCAGCAGCTTGGGAGGGGGCTTGCGTTCCGCAACCTACGAGCAGTACTTC	TRBV5-1	.	TRBD1	18	TRBJ2-7
CASSLTGAQETQYF	TGTGCCAGCAGCTTAACAGGGGCCCAAGAGACCCAGTACTTC	TRBV11-2	.	TRBD1	14	TRBJ2-5
CASSGQPGGEKQPQHF	TGTGCCAGCAGTGGACAGCCCGGCGGAGAGAAACAGCCCCAGCATTTT	TRBV2	.	.	16	TRBJ1-5
CSVGAGGNSPLHF	TGCAGCGTTGGGGCAGGGGGGAATTCACCCCTCCACTTT	TRBV29-1	.	TRBD1	13	TRBJ1-6
CASSLKWGRPYEQYF	TGTGCCAGCAGCTTGAAATGGGGGCGCCCCTACGAGCAGTACTTC	TRBV5-4	.	.	15	TRBJ2-7
CASSSRPPQTRAIGELFF	TGTGCCAGCAGCTCCCGGCCCCCCCAAACTAGAGCCATCGGGGAGCTGTTTTTT	TRBV11-2	.	.	18	TRBJ2-2
CASSVRTSGYTDTQYF	TGTGCCAGCAGCGTGAGGACTAGCGGGTACACAGATACGCAGTATTTT	TRBV9	.	TRBD2	16	TRBJ2-3
CASSFRDRGGNEQFF	TGTGCCAGCAGTTTCCGGGACAGGGGTGGAAATGAGCAGTTCTTC	TRBV27	.	TRBD1	15	TRBJ2-1
CASRPGQTNEKLFF	TGTGCCAGCAGGCCGGGACAAACTAATGAAAAACTGTTTTTT	TRBV28	.	.	14	TRBJ1-4
CAIHRDTNTDTQYF	TGTGCCATTCACCGGGACACCAACACAGATACGCAGTATTTT	TRBV10-3	.	.	14	TRBJ2-3
CASTYGTDTQYF	TGTGCCAGCACATATGGCACAGATACGCAGTATTTT	TRBV18	.	.	12	TRBJ2-3
CAISESVGTSGSTDTQYF	TGTGCCATCAGTGAGTCGGTTGGTACTAGCGGGAGTACAGATACGCAGTATTTT	TRBV10-3	once	TRBD2	18	TRBJ2-3
CASSLLQGPYNYGYTF	TGTGCCAGTAGCCTCCTGCAGGGGCCGTATAACTATGGCTACACCTTC	TRBV19	.	.	16	TRBJ1-2
CASSPRDRVNTEAFF	TGTGCCAGCAGTCCTCGTGACAGGGTGAACACTGAAGCTTTCTTT	TRBV28	.	TRBD1	15	TRBJ1-1
CASSAAGNEQYF	TGTGCCAGCAGTGCCGCGGGTAACGAGCAGTACTTC	TRBV6-6	.	.	12	TRBJ2-7
CASNTNRVQETQYF	TGTGCCAGCAACACTAACAGGGTCCAAGAGACCCAGTACTTC	TRBV6-1	.	.	14	TRBJ2-5
CASSVGDTGVWEQYF	TGTGCCAGCAGCGTAGGAGACACCGGGGTTTGGGAGCAGTACTTC	TRBV9	.	.	15	TRBJ2-7
CASSIWRTGAVEDTQYF	TGTGCCAGTAGTATCTGGCGAACAGGGGCAGTGGAAGATACGCAGTATTTT	TRBV19	.	TRBD1	17	TRBJ2-3
CASRPAVPTDTQYF	TGCGCCAGCAGGCCGGCGGTCCCCACAGATACGCAGTATTTT	TRBV5-1	.	.	14	TRBJ2-3
CASSILRVVDEQYF	TGTGCCAGCAGCATCCTCAGGGTTGTGGACGAGCAGTACTTC	TRBV5-5	.	.	14	TRBJ2-7
CASSSRVWATNEKLFF	TGTGCCAGCAGCTCCAGGGTTTGGGCAACTAATGAAAAACTGTTTTTT	TRBV7-2	.	.	16	TRBJ1-4
CASSSTGLPNTGELFF	TGTGCCAGCAGTTCCACGGGACTTCCGAACACCGGGGAGCTGTTTTTT	TRBV6-5	.	.	16	TRBJ2-2
CASSQERNEQFF	TGTGCCAGCAGCCAGGAAAGGAATGAGCAGTTCTTC	TRBV2	once	.	12	TRBJ2-1
CASSSLAAGSEKLFF	TGTGCCAGCAGTTCTTTGGCCGCAGGCAGTGAAAAACTGTTTTTT	TRBV27	.	.	15	TRBJ1-4
CASSLSSGGITDTQYF	TGCGCCAGCAGCTTGTCTTCCGGCGGGATCACAGATACGCAGTATTTT	TRBV5-1	.	.	16	TRBJ2-3